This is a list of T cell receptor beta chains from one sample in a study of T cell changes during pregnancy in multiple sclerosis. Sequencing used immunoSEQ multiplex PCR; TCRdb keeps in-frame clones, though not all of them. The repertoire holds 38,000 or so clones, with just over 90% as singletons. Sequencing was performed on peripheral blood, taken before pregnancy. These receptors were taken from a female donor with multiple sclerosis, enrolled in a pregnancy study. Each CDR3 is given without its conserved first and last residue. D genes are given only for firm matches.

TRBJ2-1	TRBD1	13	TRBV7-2	ASSFDRGSHNEQF
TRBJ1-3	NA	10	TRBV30	AWSQAGNTIY
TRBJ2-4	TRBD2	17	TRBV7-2	ASSLEGTSGLGSKNIQY
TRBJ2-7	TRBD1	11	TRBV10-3	AIRDRGTYEQY
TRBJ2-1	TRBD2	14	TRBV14	ASSQLSGAVFDEQF
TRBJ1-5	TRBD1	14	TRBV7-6	ASSSGTGGTNQPQH
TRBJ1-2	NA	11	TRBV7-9	ASSLGTVHGYT
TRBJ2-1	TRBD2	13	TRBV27	ASTLSGREAEEQF
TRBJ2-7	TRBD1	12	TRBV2	ASYNRDSPYEQY
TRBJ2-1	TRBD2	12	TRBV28	ASISSGIGNEQF
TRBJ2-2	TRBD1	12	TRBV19	ASSPTTGTGELF
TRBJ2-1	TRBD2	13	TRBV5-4	ASRLVAGAGNEQF
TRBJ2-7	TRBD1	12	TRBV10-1	ASSDARQGHEQY
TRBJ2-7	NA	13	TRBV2	ASSESWAAAYEQY
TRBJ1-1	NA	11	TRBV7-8	ASSLGGSSEAF
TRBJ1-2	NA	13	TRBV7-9	ASSLMAATNYGYT
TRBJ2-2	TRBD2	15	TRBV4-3	ASSLGTSGKNTGELF
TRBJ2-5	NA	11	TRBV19	ASSIGGKETQY